The 15 T cell receptor beta chains presented below share a single source sample, sequenced in a study of cytomegalovirus exposure and HLA in healthy donors. PCR amplification relied on 60 Vbeta primers (plus 13 Jbeta primers). Generated by immunoSEQ multiplex PCR, the TCRdb table keeps only in-frame clones and is missing some. The sample has about 190,000 clones, 65% to 75% seen once; the top ten hold approximately 5%. The sequenced sample consisted of PBMCs. These receptors were obtained from a man aged 30 to 45 in good health and CMV-seropositive.

The chain has TRBV5-6 and TRBJ2-5; D might be TRBD1 (5 bases). V gave up 4 bases and J gave up 4 bases, with 8 bases separating them. Germline-derived CDR1 and CDR2 are SGHDT and YYEEEE. The CDR3 contains 12 residues. The CDR3, as DNA: TGTGCCAGCAGCCCCCAGGGAGAGACCCAGTACTTC. Its protein product is CASSPQGETQYF.

This rearrangement joins TRBV10-3 to TRBJ1-2, with D unresolved. Germline-derived CDR1 and CDR2 are ENHRY and SYGVKD. This CDR3 is built from 16 residues. The V end lost 3 bases, the J end lost 4 bases, and 18 bases lay between the germline ends. This chain's CDR3 is CAISDPNTEGGYGYTF. The DNA of the CDR3 is TGTGCCATCAGTGATCCCAATACCGAGGGAGGCTATGGCTACACCTTC.

The chain recombines TRBV5-4 with TRBJ2-1, with D uncertain. CDR1 and CDR2 from the germline V gene are SGHNT and YYREEE (reference sequence). This CDR3 contains 16 residues. Trimming cost V 0 bases and J 8 bases, with 18 bases left between them. The CDR3 protein is CASSLDPRSSVHEQFF. The CDR3 region has the DNA TGTGCCAGCAGCTTGGACCCCCGCTCCAGCGTCCATGAGCAGTTCTTC.

The chain links TRBV11-2 to TRBJ2-7; 9 bases match TRBD2. This CDR3 has 16 residues. The germline V gene has CDR1 SGHAT and CDR2 FQNNGV. Trimming cost V 2 bases and J 0 bases; bases outside gene matches: 5. For the CDR3, the DNA is TGTGCCAGCAGCTTACCGGCGGGAGGGGGCTCCTACGAGCAGTACTTC. Its translation: CASSLPAGGGSYEQYF.

This clone showed up just a few times. The chain carries TRBV5-4 and TRBJ2-7, with a tentative D call TRBD2 (5 bases). V was shortened by 4 bases and J by 1 base, with 9 bases between the two germline ends. This CDR3 has 13 residues. Germline loops: CDR1 SGHNT, CDR2 YYREEE (reference sequence). The DNA of the CDR3 is TGTGCCAGCAGCGCCGGACTTTCCTACGAGCAGTACTTC. Amino acid sequence: CASSAGLSYEQYF.

The chain joins TRBV5-4 to TRBJ2-2; 13 bases align to TRBD2. The germline gives CDR1 SGHNT, CDR2 YYREEE (reference sequence). The CDR3 totals 19 residues. J was trimmed by 6 bases and V by 0 bases; bases with no gene match: 11. CDR3: CASSLDFGTSGAGAGELFF. The CDR3 DNA follows: TGTGCCAGCAGCTTGGATTTTGGGACTAGCGGGGCAGGGGCCGGGGAGCTGTTTTTT. Full variable domain (missing parts from reference TRBV5-4 and TRBJ2-2): ETGVTQSPTHLIKTRGQQVTLRCSSQSGHNTVSWYQQALGQGPQFIFQYYREEENGRGNFPPRFSGLQFPNYSSELNVNALELDDSALYLCASSLDFGTSGAGAGELFFGEGSRLTVL.

This clone was observed a few times. The V and J genes are TRBV6-6 and TRBJ2-7; 7 bases fit TRBD1. The germline CDR1 and CDR2 sequences are MNHNY and SVGAGI (reference sequence). The CDR3 loop spans 14 amino acids. V trimming: 5 bases; J trimming: 4 bases; junction bases outside the gene matches: 8. The CDR3 bases are TGTGCCAGCAGTCAGAGGGGGCACGAGTACGAGCAGTACTTC. It encodes CASSQRGHEYEQYF.

This clone was found a few times. The V call is TRBV5-1, the J call TRBJ1-1; no clear D. The CDR3 loop spans 17 amino acids. Between the trimmed V and J ends, which lost 0 bases and 3 bases, there was a span of 18 bases. CDR1 and CDR2 (germline): SGHRS, YFSETQ. CDR3 sequence reads: CASSLAGSTTLDTEAFF. CDR3 DNA: TGCGCCAGCAGCTTGGCCGGGTCGACGACACTAGACACTGAAGCTTTCTTT.

The rearrangement uses TRBV30 and TRBJ2-6; D is ambiguous. The CDR3 totals 15 residues. Germline values: CDR1 GTSNPN, CDR2 SVGIG (reference sequence). With 0 bases removed from V and 0 bases from J, the gap between germline ends came to 6 bases. This CDR3 is CAWSVLGSGANVLTF. The DNA for the CDR3 is TGTGCCTGGAGTGTACTCGGCTCTGGGGCCAACGTCCTGACTTTC.

This sequence joins TRBV18 and TRBJ2-2; TRBD2 aligns across 8 bases. CDR3 length: 16 residues. V shed 3 bases, J shed 1 base, and the junction held 4 bases outside the gene matches. The germline V gene encodes CDR1 KGHSH and CDR2 LQKENI. In nucleotides, the CDR3 is TGTGCCAGCTCACCGAACGCGGGGGGGAACACCGGGGAGCTGTTTTTT. Encoded protein: CASSPNAGGNTGELFF. The whole variable domain, remainder taken from reference TRBV18 and TRBJ2-2, is NAGVMQNPRHLVRRRGQEARLRCSPMKGHSHVYWYRQLPEEGLKFMVYLQKENIIDESGMPKERFSAEFPKEGPSILRIQQVVRGDSAAYFCASSPNAGGNTGELFFGEGSRLTVL.

The table lists this clone with a count of one. The V and J genes are TRBV6-1 and TRBJ2-7, with 8 bases identical to TRBD1. Germline CDR1 is MNHNS and CDR2 is SASEGT. J was trimmed by 0 bases and V by 4 bases; bases with no gene match: 8. CDR3 length: 16 amino acids. CDR3 region: CASSGSGQGHSYEQYF. In DNA, the CDR3 is TGTGCCAGCAGTGGCTCCGGACAGGGCCACTCCTACGAGCAGTACTTC.

The chain has TRBV18 and TRBJ2-7; 7 positions agree with TRBD2. With V trimmed by 3 bases and J by 1 base, 3 bases remained unmatched. CDR3 size: 14 residues. CDR1 and CDR2 from the germline V gene are KGHSH and LQKENI. CDR3 sequence (DNA): TGTGCCAGCTCACCGCCTAGCGGTTCCTACGAGCAGTACTTC. Translation: CASSPPSGSYEQYF.

The chain couples TRBV15 to TRBJ2-1, with 8 bases lining up with TRBD2. Trimming cost V 1 base and J 1 base; bases outside gene matches: 6. Germline lookup yields CDR1 LNHNV and CDR2 YYDKDF (reference sequence). The CDR3 has 17 residues. The CDR3 nucleotides are TGTGCCACCAGCAGAGGAGCTAGCGGGCAATCCTACAATGAGCAGTTCTTC. The encoded protein is CATSRGASGQSYNEQFF.

The chain has TRBV7-2 and TRBJ2-1; 12 bases match TRBD2. V lost 5 bases to trimming and J lost 5 bases; unmatched junction nucleotides: 7. The CDR3 sequence is 16 residues long. CDR1 and CDR2 from the germline V gene are SGHTA and FQGNSA. CDR3 sequence reads: CASSRTSGGSHNEQFF. The CDR3, as DNA: TGTGCCAGCAGCCGCACTAGCGGGGGGAGCCACAATGAGCAGTTCTTC.

The DNA for the CDR3 is TGTGCCAGCAGTGCAACAGGGGTTGGAGAGCAGTACTTC. Its protein is CASSATGVGEQYF. The chain joins TRBV27 to TRBJ2-7; TRBD1 agrees at 7 bases. The germline gives CDR1 MNHEY, CDR2 SMNVEV (reference sequence). Losses at the gene ends were 5 bases for V and 7 bases for J; bases not matched to a gene: 8. The CDR3 is 13 amino acids.